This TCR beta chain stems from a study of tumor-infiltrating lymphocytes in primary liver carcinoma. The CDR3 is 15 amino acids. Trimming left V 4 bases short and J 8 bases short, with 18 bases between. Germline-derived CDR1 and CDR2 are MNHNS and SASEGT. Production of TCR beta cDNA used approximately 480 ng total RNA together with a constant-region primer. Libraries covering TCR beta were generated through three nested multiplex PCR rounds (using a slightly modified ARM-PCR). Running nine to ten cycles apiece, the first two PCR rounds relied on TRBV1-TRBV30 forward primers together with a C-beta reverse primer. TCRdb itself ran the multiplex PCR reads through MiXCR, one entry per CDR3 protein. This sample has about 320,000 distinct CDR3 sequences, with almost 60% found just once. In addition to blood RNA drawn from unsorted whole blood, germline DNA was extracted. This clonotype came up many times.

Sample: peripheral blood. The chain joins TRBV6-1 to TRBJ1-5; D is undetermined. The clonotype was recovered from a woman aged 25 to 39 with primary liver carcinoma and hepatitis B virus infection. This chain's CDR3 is CASSARAGYEKPQHF. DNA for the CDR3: TGTGCCAGCAGTGCCCGGGCCGGTTATGAAAAGCCCCAGCATTTT.